The 2 T cell receptor beta chains in this list originate from one sample, sequenced in a study of spatial heterogeneity in lung cancer. TCRdb called the 5' RACE reads again in MiXCR, with one record for every CDR3 protein. The table records some 52,000 distinct CDR3 sequences, roughly 7% of them present only once. Time point described: sample taken at primary tumor resection. The authors sequenced whole RNA from tumor, nontumor lung or frozen PBMC without sorting. The sequences come from PBMCs, collected at surgery. The receptor source for this set is a female donor with early-stage non-small cell lung cancer.

This clonotype was counted ten times or more. The chain joins TRBV29-1 to TRBJ2-1, with 11 positions matching TRBD2. CDR3 length: 15 residues. Germline CDR1 and CDR2: SQVTM and ANQGSEA. V gave up 3 bases and J gave up 7 bases; unmatched junction bases: 8. CDR3 sequence reads: CSVDVLAGVGNEQFF. The CDR3 DNA reads as TGCAGCGTTGATGTACTAGCGGGGGTGGGGAATGAGCAGTTCTTC.

This clonotype has a count of ten or more. V usage is TRBV20-1 and J usage is TRBJ2-7; 10 nucleotides match TRBD1. The V segment lost 0 bases and the J segment 5 bases; nucleotides outside the gene matches: 4. The CDR3 covers 14 residues. Germline V CDR1 and CDR2: DFQATT, SNEGSKA (reference sequence). The CDR3 spells CSARDDRGPHEQYF. The DNA for the CDR3 is TGCAGTGCTAGAGATGACAGGGGGCCCCACGAGCAGTACTTC.